A selection of T cell receptor beta chains follows, all from one sample in a study of blood T cell repertoires in COVID-19. Repertoires were generated with immunoSEQ multiplex PCR, while TCRdb's copy carries only in-frame clones and drops some. The table includes 250,000 to 350,000 clones, roughly 82% detected once. Sequencing used peripheral blood. All receptors derive from a woman in her fifties or sixties with acute or convalescent COVID-19. The CDR3 runs from the conserved cysteine through the conserved F or W. A D gene is named only where the DNA matches it firmly. Rows may omit the clone size; those that give it use once, few, many or a size class.

TRBD1,TRBJ2-5,TRBV3-1/TRBV3-2,.,CASSLFFGTGGSSNRETQYF,TGTGCCAGCAGTCTATTTTTCGGGACAGGGGGATCTAGCAATCGGGAGACCCAGTACTTC
.,TRBJ1-2,TRBV28,.,CASRETTVEGYTF,TGTGCCAGCAGGGAGACGACGGTGGAAGGCTACACCTTC
.,TRBJ1-3,TRBV5-4,.,CASSLGGPGNTIYF,TGTGCCAGCAGCTTGGGAGGGCCTGGAAACACCATATATTTT
.,TRBJ1-6,TRBV10-3,.,CAISQGYNSPLHF,TGTGCCATCAGTCAGGGGTATAATTCACCCCTCCACTTT
TRBD1,TRBJ1-2,TRBV27,.,CASSLGDSNYGYTF,TGTGCCAGCAGTTTGGGGGACAGTAACTATGGCTACACCTTC
.,TRBJ2-1,TRBV19,.,CASSIVPGAYNEQFF,TGTGCCAGTAGCATTGTCCCGGGAGCCTACAATGAGCAGTTCTTC
.,TRBJ1-5,TRBV18,.,CASSPNAGQLNQPQHF,TGTGCCAGCTCACCCAACGCAGGACAGTTAAATCAGCCCCAGCATTTT
.,TRBJ2-3,TRBV9,.,CASSAPPITDTQYF,TGTGCCAGCAGCGCACCCCCTATCACAGATACGCAGTATTTT
.,TRBJ2-3,TRBV5-6,.,CASSLEVGVSSTDTQYF,TGTGCCAGCAGCTTGGAAGTCGGGGTGTCGAGCACAGATACGCAGTATTTT
TRBD2,TRBJ2-7,TRBV7-2,.,CASSPGLASEQYF,TGTGCCAGCAGCCCGGGACTAGCTAGCGAGCAGTACTTC
TRBD1,TRBJ2-7,TRBV5-5,.,CASSLQGQGFYEQYF,TGTGCCAGCAGCTTGCAGGGACAGGGGTTCTACGAGCAGTACTTC
TRBD1,TRBJ2-1,TRBV7-2,.,CASVGGQGSYNEQFF,TGTGCCAGCGTGGGGGGACAGGGATCCTACAATGAGCAGTTCTTC
TRBD1,TRBJ1-5,TRBV28,.,CASSYNGAGGNQPQHF,TGTGCCAGCAGTTACAACGGGGCAGGGGGGAATCAGCCCCAGCATTTT
.,TRBJ1-6,TRBV4-2,once,CASSHPDEGGGSYNSPLHF,TGTGCCAGCAGCCACCCGGACGAGGGAGGGGGTTCCTATAATTCACCCCTCCACTTT
.,TRBJ1-3,TRBV3-1/TRBV3-2,.,CASSPPDRRNTIYF,TGTGCCAGCAGCCCACCGGACAGAAGAAACACCATATATTTT
.,TRBJ2-6,TRBV28,.,CASSEQGSGANVLTF,TGTGCCAGCAGTGAACAGGGCTCTGGGGCCAACGTCCTGACTTTC
.,TRBJ2-5,TRBV6-1,.,CASSESRRQAGETQYF,TGTGCCAGCAGTGAATCCAGGCGACAGGCCGGAGAGACCCAGTACTTC
.,TRBJ1-2,TRBV29-1,.,CSVSPQYSGGYTF,TGCAGCGTCTCCCCTCAGTACTCCGGGGGCTACACCTTC
TRBD1,TRBJ1-5,TRBV15,.,CATSRGTGGVNQPQHF,TGTGCCACCAGCAGAGGTACAGGGGGCGTAAATCAGCCCCAGCATTTT
.,TRBJ2-1,TRBV24-1,few,CATSDVTGNPYNEQFF,TGTGCCACCAGTGACGTGACAGGCAACCCCTACAATGAGCAGTTCTTC
.,TRBJ2-2,TRBV7-8,.,CASSPRLVAAGELFF,TGTGCCAGCAGCCCCCGACTAGTCGCGGCCGGGGAGCTGTTTTTT
.,TRBJ1-4,TRBV2,.,CASSVKTGNEKLFF,TGTGCCAGCAGTGTAAAGACAGGAAATGAAAAACTGTTTTTT
TRBD2,TRBJ2-7,TRBV30,.,CAGAGSSIRTSGRGSEQYF,TGTGCCGGGGCGGGAAGTTCGATTCGGACTAGCGGGAGGGGCTCCGAGCAGTACTTC
.,TRBJ1-1,TRBV24-1,few,CATSDPSNTEAFF,TGTGCCACCAGTGACCCGTCCAACACTGAAGCTTTCTTT
.,TRBJ2-7,TRBV4-2,.,CASSQAVGGNSYEQYF,TGTGCCAGCAGCCAAGCCGTTGGGGGGAACTCCTACGAGCAGTACTTC
TRBD1,TRBJ2-7,TRBV6-2/TRBV6-3,.,CASSYLTTGLPYEQYF,TGTGCCAGCAGTTACCTCACGACAGGGCTACCCTACGAGCAGTACTTC
.,TRBJ1-5,TRBV7-2,.,CASRSGGGRGNQPQHF,TGTGCCAGCAGATCCGGGGGGGGTAGAGGCAATCAGCCCCAGCATTTT
.,TRBJ1-1,TRBV2,once,CASSPRVEAFF,TGTGCCAGCAGCCCGAGGGTTGAAGCTTTCTTT
TRBD2,TRBJ2-3,TRBV4-2,.,CASSQSPGGSTDTQYF,TGTGCCAGCAGCCAATCCCCGGGAGGGAGCACAGATACGCAGTATTTT
TRBD2,TRBJ2-1,TRBV19,.,CASRDAGGRAYNEQFF,TGTGCCAGTAGGGACGCGGGCGGGAGAGCCTACAATGAGCAGTTCTTC
.,TRBJ1-1,TRBV7-9,.,CASSLGSGTEAFF,TGTGCCAGCAGCTTAGGATCGGGTACTGAAGCTTTCTTT
TRBD2,TRBJ2-5,TRBV27,.,CASRPPPGTSQETQYF,TGTGCCAGCAGACCGCCTCCCGGGACTAGCCAAGAGACCCAGTACTTC
TRBD1,TRBJ2-7,TRBV28,.,CASSFVDRGVRGGEQYF,TGTGCCAGCAGTTTCGTCGACAGGGGTGTTCGAGGTGGCGAGCAGTACTTC
TRBD2,TRBJ2-1,TRBV7-3,.,CASSFSAGGQSEQFF,TGTGCCAGCAGCTTTTCCGCGGGGGGCCAGAGTGAGCAGTTCTTC
TRBD1,TRBJ2-7,TRBV18,few,CASSPSTGTEQYF,TGTGCCAGCTCACCTTCGACAGGGACCGAGCAGTACTTC
TRBD1,TRBJ2-7,TRBV2,.,CASSPMTGYEQYF,TGTGCCAGCAGTCCAATGACAGGGTACGAGCAGTACTTC
.,TRBJ2-2,TRBV12-3/TRBV12-4,.,CASSLSRAGELFF,TGTGCCAGCAGTTTGTCCCGGGCCGGGGAGCTGTTTTTT
.,TRBJ1-3,TRBV7-2,few,CARGAGRSGNTIYF,TGTGCCCGGGGTGCAGGCAGATCTGGAAACACCATATATTTT
TRBD2,TRBJ2-1,TRBV19,.,CASTESGLADNEQFF,TGTGCCAGTACCGAATCGGGACTAGCGGACAATGAGCAGTTCTTC
TRBD1,TRBJ1-1,TRBV11-3,.,CASSDRVRNTEAFF,TGTGCCAGCAGCGACAGGGTAAGGAACACTGAAGCTTTCTTT
TRBD2,TRBJ2-2,TRBV19,.,CASSIPLGSGIRSGELFF,TGTGCCAGTAGTATCCCCCTTGGTAGCGGGATACGGTCCGGGGAGCTGTTTTTT
TRBD1,TRBJ1-6,TRBV4-1,.,CASSQPDRDYHSPLHF,TGCGCCAGCAGCCAACCGGACAGGGACTATCATTCACCCCTCCACTTT
.,TRBJ1-1,TRBV7-2,.,CASSFGGFGTEAFF,TGTGCCAGCAGCTTCGGCGGGTTTGGGACTGAAGCTTTCTTT
.,TRBJ1-2,TRBV7-9,once,CASSLGRDVYTF,TGTGCCAGCAGCTTAGGGAGGGACGTCTACACCTTC
.,TRBJ2-7,TRBV28,.,CASSLPVEYEQYF,TGTGCCAGCAGTTTACCAGTTGAATACGAGCAGTACTTC
TRBD2,TRBJ2-5,TRBV27,once,CASSFSGRSQTQYF,TGTGCCAGCAGTTTTAGCGGGAGATCACAGACCCAGTACTTC
.,TRBJ2-2,TRBV6-6,.,CASSSRQNTGELFF,TGTGCCAGCAGTTCCCGACAGAACACCGGGGAGCTGTTTTTT
TRBD1,TRBJ1-2,TRBV29-1,.,CSVAEPSQGAGGYTF,TGCAGCGTTGCCGAACCTTCACAGGGGGCGGGAGGCTACACCTTC
TRBD1,TRBJ2-2,TRBV5-6,.,CASSWDRGTGELFF,TGTGCCAGCAGCTGGGACAGGGGGACCGGGGAGCTGTTTTTT